Listed below are T cell receptor beta chains from one sample, sequenced in a study of T cells in localized non-small cell lung cancer. Using immunoSEQ multiplex PCR, the repertoire was profiled, and TCRdb retains in-frame clones only, with some absent. The sample has around 41,000 clones; approximately 86% are singletons. The starting material was peripheral blood, obtained before any cancer treatment. The source is a man aged 40-75 years with stage I lung adenocarcinoma. The CDR3 runs from the conserved cysteine through the conserved F or W. A D gene is named only where the DNA matches it firmly. For some rows the clone size is stated as once, few or many, or as a class when expanded; others skip it.

TRBJ1-5 . TRBD1 TRBV19 CASSMRTGDQPQHF TGTGCCAGTAGTATGCGGACAGGGGACCAGCCCCAGCATTTT
TRBJ2-2 . TRBD1 TRBV5-1 CASSDRIGTDTGELFF TGCGCCAGCAGCGATCGGATAGGGACAGACACCGGGGAGCTGTTTTTT
TRBJ2-1 . TRBD1 TRBV12-5 CASGLGQGAHNEQFF TGTGCTAGTGGTTTGGGGCAGGGGGCCCACAATGAGCAGTTCTTC
TRBJ1-4 . TRBD1 TRBV2 CASIRDSNEKLFF TGTGCCAGCATAAGGGACAGTAATGAAAAACTGTTTTTT
TRBJ1-2 . . TRBV5-6 CASRLRQANYGYTF TGTGCCAGCAGACTCCGACAGGCTAACTATGGCTACACCTTC
TRBJ2-7 few TRBD2 TRBV4-3 CASSQELAGSYEQYF TGCGCCAGCAGCCAAGAGCTAGCGGGATCCTACGAGCAGTACTTC
TRBJ1-2 . . TRBV7-3 CASSTDGTNYGYTF TGTGCCAGCAGCACCGACGGCACTAACTATGGCTACACCTTC
TRBJ2-1 . . TRBV11-2 CASSLDLVYNEQFF TGTGCCAGCAGCTTAGATCTAGTATACAATGAGCAGTTCTTC
TRBJ2-1 . TRBD2 TRBV6-6 CASSRTSGWNEQFF TGTGCCAGCAGTAGGACTAGCGGATGGAATGAGCAGTTCTTC
TRBJ1-5 . TRBD1 TRBV2 CASKEVGQGGQPQHF TGTGCCAGCAAGGAAGTGGGACAGGGGGGACAGCCCCAGCATTTT
TRBJ1-5 . TRBD1 TRBV9 CASSPRSGTGKQPQHF TGTGCCAGCAGCCCCCGATCCGGGACAGGTAAACAGCCCCAGCATTTT
TRBJ2-2 . TRBD2 TRBV19 CASSSSGRTGELFF TGTGCCAGTAGTTCTAGCGGGAGAACCGGGGAGCTGTTTTTT
TRBJ2-1 . TRBD2 TRBV5-5 CASSFGTSAYNEQFF TGTGCCAGCAGCTTCGGGACTAGCGCTTACAATGAGCAGTTCTTC
TRBJ2-7 . TRBD1 TRBV5-4 CASSRTGTAATYEQYF TGTGCCAGCAGTCGAACCGGGACAGCTGCTACCTACGAGCAGTACTTC
TRBJ1-5 once TRBD1 TRBV7-9 CASSLDRGSYQPQHF TGTGCCAGCAGTCTTGACAGGGGGTCTTATCAGCCCCAGCATTTT
TRBJ1-1 . . TRBV5-1 CASSLQDYTEAFF TGCGCCAGCAGCTTACAGGATTACACTGAAGCTTTCTTT
TRBJ1-1 once . TRBV6-5 CASSYSGGMNTEAFF TGTGCCAGCAGTTACTCCGGAGGGATGAACACTGAAGCTTTCTTT
TRBJ2-7 . . TRBV19 CASSLLGRGAYEQYF TGTGCCAGTAGCCTCCTGGGGAGAGGGGCCTACGAACAGTACTTC